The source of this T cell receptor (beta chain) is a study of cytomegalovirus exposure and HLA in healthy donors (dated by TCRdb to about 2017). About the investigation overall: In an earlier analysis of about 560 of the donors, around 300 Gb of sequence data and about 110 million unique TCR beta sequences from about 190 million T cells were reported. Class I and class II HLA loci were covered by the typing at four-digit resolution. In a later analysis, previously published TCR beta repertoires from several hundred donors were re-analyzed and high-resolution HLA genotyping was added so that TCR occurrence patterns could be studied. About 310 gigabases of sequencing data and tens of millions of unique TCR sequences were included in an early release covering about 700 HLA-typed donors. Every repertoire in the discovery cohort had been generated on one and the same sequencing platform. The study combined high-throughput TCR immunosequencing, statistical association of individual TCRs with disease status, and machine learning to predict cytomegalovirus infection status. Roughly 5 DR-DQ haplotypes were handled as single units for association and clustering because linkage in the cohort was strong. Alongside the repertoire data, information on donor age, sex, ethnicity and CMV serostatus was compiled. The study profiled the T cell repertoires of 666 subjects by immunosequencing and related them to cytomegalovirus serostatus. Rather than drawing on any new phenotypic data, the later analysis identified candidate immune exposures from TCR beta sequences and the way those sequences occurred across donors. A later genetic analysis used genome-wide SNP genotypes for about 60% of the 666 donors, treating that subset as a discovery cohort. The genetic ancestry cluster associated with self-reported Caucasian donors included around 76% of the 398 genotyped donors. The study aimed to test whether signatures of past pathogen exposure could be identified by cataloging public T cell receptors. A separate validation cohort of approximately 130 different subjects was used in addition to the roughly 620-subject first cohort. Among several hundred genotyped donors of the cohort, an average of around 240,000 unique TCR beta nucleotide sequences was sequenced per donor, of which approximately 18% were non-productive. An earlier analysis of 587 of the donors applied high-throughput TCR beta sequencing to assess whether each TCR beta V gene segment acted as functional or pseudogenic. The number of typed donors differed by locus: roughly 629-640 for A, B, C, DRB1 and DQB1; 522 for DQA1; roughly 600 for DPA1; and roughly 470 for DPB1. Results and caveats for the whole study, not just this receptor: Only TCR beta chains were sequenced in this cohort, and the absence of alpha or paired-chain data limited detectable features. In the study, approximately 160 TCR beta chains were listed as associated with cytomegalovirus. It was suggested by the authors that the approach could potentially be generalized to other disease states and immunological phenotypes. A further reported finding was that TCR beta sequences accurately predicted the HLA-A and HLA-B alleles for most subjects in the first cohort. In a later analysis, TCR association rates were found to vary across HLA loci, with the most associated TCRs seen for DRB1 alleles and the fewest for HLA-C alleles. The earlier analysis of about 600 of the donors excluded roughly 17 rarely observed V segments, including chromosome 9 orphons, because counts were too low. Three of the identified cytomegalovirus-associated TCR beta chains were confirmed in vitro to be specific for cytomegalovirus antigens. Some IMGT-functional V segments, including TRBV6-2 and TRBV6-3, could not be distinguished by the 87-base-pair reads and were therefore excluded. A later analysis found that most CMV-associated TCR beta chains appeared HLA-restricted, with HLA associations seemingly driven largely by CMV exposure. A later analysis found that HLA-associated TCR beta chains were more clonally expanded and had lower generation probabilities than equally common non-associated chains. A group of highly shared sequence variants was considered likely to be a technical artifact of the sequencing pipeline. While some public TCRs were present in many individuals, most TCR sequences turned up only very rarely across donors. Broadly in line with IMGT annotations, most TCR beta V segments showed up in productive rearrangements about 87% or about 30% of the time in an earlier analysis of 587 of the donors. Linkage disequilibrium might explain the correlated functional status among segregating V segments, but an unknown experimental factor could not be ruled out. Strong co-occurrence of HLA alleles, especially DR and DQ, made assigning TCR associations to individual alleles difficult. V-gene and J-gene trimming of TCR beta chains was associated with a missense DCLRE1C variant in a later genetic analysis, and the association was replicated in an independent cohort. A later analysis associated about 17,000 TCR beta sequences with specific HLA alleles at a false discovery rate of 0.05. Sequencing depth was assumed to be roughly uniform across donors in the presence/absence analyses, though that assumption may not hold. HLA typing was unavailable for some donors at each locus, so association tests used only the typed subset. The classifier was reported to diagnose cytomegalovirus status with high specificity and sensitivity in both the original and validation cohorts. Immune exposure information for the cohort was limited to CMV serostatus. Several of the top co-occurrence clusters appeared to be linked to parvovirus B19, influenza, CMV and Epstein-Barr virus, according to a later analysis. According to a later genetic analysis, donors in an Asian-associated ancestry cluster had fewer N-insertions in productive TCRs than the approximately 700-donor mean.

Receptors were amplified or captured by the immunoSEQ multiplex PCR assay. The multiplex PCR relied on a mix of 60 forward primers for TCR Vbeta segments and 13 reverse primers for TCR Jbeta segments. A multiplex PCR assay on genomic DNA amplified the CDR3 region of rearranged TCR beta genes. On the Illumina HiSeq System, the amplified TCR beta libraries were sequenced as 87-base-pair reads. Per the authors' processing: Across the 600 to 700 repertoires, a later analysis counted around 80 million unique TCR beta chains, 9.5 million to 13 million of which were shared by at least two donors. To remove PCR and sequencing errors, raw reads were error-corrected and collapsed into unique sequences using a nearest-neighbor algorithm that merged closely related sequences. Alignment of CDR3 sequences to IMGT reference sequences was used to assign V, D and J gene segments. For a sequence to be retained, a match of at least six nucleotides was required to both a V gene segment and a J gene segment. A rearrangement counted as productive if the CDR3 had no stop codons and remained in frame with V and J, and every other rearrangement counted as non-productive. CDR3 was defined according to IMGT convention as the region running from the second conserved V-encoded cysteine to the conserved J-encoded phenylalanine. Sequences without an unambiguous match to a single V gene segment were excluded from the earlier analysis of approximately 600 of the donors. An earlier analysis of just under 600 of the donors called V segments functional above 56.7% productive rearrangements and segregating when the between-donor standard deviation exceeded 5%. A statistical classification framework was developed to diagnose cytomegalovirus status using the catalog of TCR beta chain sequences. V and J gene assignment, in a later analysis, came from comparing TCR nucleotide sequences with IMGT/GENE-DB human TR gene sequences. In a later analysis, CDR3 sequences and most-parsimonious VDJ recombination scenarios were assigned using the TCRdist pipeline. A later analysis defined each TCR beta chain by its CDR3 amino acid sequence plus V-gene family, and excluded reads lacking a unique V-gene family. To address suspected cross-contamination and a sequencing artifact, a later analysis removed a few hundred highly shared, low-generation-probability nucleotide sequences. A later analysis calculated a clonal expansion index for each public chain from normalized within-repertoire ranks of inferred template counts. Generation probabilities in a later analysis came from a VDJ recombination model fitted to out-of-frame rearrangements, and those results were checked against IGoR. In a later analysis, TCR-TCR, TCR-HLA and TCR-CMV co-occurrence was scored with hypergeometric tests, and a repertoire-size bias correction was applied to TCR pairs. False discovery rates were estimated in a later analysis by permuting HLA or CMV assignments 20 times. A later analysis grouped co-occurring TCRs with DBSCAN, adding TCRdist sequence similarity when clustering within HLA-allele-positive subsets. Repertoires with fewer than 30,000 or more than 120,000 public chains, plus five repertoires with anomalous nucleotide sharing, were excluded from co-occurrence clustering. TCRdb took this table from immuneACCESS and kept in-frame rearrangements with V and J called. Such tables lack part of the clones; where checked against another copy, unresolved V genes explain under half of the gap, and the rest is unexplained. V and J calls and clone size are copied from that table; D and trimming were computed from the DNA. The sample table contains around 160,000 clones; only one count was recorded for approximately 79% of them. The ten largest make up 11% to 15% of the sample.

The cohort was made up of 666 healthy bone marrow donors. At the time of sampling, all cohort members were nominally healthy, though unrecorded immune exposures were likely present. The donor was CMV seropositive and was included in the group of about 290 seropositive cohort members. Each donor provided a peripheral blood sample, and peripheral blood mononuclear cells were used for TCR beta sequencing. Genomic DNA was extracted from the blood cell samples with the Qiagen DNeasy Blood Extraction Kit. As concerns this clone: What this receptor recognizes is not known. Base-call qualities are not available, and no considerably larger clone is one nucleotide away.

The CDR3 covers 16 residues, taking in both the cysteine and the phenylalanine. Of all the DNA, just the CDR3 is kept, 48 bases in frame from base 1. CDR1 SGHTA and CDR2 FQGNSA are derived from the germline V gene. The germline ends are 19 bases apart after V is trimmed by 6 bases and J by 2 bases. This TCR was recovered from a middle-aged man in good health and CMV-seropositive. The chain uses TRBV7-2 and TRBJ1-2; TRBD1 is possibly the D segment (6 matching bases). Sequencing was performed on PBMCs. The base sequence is TGTGCCAGCAGTCTTGGCGGGAGGGGGGGCAACTATGGCTACACCTTC. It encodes CASSLGGRGGNYGYTF.